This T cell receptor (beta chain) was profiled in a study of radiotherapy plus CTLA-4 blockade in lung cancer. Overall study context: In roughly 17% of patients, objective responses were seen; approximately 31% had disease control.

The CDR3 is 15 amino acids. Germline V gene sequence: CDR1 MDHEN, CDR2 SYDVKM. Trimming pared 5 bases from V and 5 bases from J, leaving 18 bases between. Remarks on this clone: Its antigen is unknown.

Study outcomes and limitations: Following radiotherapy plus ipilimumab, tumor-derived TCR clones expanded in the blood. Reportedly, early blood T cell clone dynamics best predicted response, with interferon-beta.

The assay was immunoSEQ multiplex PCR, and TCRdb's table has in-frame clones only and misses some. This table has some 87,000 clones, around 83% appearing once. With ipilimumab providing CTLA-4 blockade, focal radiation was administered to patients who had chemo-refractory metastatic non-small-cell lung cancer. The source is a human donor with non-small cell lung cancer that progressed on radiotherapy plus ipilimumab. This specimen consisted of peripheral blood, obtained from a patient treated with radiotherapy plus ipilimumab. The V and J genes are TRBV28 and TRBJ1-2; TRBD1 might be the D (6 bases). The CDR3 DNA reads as TGTGCCAGCAGTACCCGGGGCAGGGGAGGATATGGCTACACCTTC. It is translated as CASSTRGRGGYGYTF.